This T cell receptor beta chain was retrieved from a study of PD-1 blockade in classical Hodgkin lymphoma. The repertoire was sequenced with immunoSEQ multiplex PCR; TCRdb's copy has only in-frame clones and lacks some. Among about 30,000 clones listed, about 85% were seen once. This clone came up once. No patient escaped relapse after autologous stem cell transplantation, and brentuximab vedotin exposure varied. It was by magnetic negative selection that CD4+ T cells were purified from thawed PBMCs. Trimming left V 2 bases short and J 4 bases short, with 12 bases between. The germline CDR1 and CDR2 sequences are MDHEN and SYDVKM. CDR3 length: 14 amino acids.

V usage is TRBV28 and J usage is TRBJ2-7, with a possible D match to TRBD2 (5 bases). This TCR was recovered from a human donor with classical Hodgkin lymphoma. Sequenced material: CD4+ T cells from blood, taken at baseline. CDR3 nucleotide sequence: TGTGCCAGCAGTTTACCCGGGGATCTTTACGAGCAGTACTTC. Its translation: CASSLPGDLYEQYF.